This TCR beta chain was retrieved from a study of shared clonotypes between healthy human individuals. The table came from immunoSEQ multiplex PCR; TCRdb's copy has only in-frame clones and leaves some out. Of around 2,000,000 clones detected, roughly 94% appear once; the ten largest clones hold approximately 1%. CD45RO negativity and positive selection for CCR7 defined naive CD8 cells, a population that excluded terminally differentiated effector memory CD45RA+ cells. V was trimmed by 3 bases and J by 6 bases, leaving 13 bases between them. CDR3 length: 14 residues. Per the germline V gene, CDR1 is PRHDT and CDR2 is FYEKMQ (reference sequence).

The sequenced material came from naive CD8+ T cells sorted from blood. V gene TRBV13 combines with J gene TRBJ2-3; D perhaps matches TRBD1 (5 bases). The receptor was derived from a man aged 18-30 years in good health. Here the CDR3 reads CASSFMGSGDTQYF. The CDR3 coding sequence is TGTGCCAGCAGCTTTATGGGATCAGGGGATACGCAGTATTTT.